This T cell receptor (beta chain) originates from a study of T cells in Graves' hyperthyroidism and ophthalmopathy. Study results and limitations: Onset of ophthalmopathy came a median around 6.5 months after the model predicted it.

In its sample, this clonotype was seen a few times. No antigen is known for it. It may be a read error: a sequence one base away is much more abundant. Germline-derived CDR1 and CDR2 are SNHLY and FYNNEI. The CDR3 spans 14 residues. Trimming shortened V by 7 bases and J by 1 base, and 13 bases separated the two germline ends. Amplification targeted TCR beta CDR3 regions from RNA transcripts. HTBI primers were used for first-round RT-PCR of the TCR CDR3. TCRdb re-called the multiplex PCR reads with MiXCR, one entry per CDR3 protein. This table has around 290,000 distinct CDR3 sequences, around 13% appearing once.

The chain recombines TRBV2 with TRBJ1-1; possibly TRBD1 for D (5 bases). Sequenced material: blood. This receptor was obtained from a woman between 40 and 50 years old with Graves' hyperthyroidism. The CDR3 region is CASIQGGANTEAFF. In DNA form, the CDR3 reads TGTGCCAGCATCCAGGGAGGGGCGAACACTGAAGCTTTCTTT.